This T cell receptor (beta chain) stems from a study of blood T cells in healthy people across ages. As for this clonotype: An end of the junction differs from the germline gene, which may be a read error.

Primed by a sample-barcoded 5' primer and a J-beta primer mix, a second PCR proceeded for 7 to 11 cycles. Each CDR3 protein is one row after TCRdb ran MiXCR on the 5' RACE reads. The sample records 750,000 or so distinct CDR3 sequences, 20% to 25% being singletons. The same specimen was also included in a second study, on T cells of mothers and their children. That report notes: The output of TCR recombination is shaped by thymic selection similarly in related and unrelated pairs.

The sample comprised blood. This sequence originates from a boy aged 10-17 years in good health.

In nucleotides, the CDR3 is TGTACCAGCACCAAAGGGGGGGAGGCTCTCTACGAGCAGTACTTC. It translates to CTSTKGGEALYEQYF. V and J are TRBV28 and TRBJ2-7; D is perhaps TRBD2 (7 bases). This CDR3 has 15 residues. Germline CDR1 MDHEN, CDR2 SYDVKM.